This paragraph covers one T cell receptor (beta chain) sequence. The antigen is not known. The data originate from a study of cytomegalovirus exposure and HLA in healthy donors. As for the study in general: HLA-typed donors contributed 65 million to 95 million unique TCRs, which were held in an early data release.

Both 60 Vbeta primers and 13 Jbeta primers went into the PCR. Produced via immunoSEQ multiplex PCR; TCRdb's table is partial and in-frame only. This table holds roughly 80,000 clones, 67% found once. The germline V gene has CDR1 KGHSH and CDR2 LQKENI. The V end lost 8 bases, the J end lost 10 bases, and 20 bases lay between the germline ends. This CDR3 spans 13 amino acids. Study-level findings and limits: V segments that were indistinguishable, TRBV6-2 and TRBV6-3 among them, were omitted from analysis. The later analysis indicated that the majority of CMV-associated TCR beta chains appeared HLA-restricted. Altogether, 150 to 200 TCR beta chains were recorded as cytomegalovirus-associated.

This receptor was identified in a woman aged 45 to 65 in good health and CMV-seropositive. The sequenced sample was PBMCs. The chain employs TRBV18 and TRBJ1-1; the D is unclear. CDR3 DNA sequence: TGTGCCAGCCTCTTGGAAGGTGCGGTGGTAGCTTTCTTT. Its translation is CASLLEGAVVAFF. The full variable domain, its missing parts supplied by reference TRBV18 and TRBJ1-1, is NAGVMQNPRHLVRRRGQEARLRCSPMKGHSHVYWYRQLPEEGLKFMVYLQKENIIDESGMPKERFSAEFPKEGPSILRIQQVVRGDSAAYFCASLLEGAVVAFFGQGTRLTVV.